This TCR beta chain appears in the sequencing data of a study of regulatory T cells in long-lasting Graves disease. The germline V gene encodes CDR1 MDHEN and CDR2 SYDVKM. This CDR3 has 13 residues. The V end was cut by 3 bases, the J end by 4 bases, with 6 bases between. Combining iRepertoire HTBI primers with Arm-PCR of CDR3 regions, the authors built TCR beta libraries. TCRdb re-called the multiplex PCR reads through MiXCR, storing one row per CDR3 protein. Of 400,000 to 500,000 distinct CDR3 sequences in the sample, about 15% are singletons; the top ten hold about 8.2%. Time point meaning: newly diagnosed GD, antithyroid drugs for less than 3 months. There was RNA extracted from PBMCs, and the TCR library was made from it. This clonotype has a count of ten or more. The data also belong to a second study, concerning T cells in Graves' hyperthyroidism and ophthalmopathy.

This specimen was peripheral blood mononuclear cells (PBMCs), taken at new diagnosis, from a patient treated with antithyroid drugs. The chain is built from TRBV28 and TRBJ2-2, with D possibly TRBD1 on 5 matching bases. This sequence originates from a woman aged 40 to 50 with Graves disease. The chain's CDR3 is CASSFRVTGELFF. As DNA, the CDR3 is TGTGCCAGCAGTTTCAGGGTCACCGGGGAGCTGTTTTTT.